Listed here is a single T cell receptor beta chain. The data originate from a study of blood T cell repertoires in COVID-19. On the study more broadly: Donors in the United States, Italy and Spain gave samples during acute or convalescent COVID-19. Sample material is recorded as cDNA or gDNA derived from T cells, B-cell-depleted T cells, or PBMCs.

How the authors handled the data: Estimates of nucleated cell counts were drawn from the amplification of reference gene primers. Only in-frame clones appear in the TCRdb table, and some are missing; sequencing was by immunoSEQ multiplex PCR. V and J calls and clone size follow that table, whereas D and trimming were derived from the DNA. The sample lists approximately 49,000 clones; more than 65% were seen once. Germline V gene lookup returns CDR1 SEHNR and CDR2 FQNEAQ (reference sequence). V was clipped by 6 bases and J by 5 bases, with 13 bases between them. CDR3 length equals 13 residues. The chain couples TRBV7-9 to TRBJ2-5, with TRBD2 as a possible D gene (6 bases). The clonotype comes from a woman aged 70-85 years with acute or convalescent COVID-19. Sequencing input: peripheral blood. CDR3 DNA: TGTGCCAGCAGACTAGGCGGAGGGGAGACCCAGTACTTC. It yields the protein CASRLGGGETQYF.